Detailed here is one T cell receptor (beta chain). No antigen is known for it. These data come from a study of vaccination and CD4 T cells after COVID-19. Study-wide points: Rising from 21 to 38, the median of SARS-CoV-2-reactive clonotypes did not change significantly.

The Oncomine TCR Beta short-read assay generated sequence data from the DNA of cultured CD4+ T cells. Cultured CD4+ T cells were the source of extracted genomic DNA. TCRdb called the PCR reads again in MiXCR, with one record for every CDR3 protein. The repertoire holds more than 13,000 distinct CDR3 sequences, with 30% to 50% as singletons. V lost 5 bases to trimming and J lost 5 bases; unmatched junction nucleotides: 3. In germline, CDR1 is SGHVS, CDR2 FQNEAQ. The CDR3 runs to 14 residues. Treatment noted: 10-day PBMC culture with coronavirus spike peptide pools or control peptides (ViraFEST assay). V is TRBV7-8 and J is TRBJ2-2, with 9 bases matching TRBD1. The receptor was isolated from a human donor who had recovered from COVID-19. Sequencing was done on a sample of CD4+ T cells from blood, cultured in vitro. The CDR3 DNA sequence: TGTGCCAGCAGCCTTGACAGGGGGACCGGGGAGCTGTTTTTT. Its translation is CASSLDRGTGELFF.